The 11 T cell receptor beta chains in this list originate from one sample, sequenced in a study of T cell repertoires in cytomegalovirus infection (dated by TCRdb to 2018 to 2020). These TCRs are of unknown antigen specificity. Sequencing was performed on an Illumina HiSeq 1500. The public sequencing data were trimmed at Q25 with fastp and processed into clonotypes with MiXCR by TCRdb, which kept only in-frame beta chains. Here each entry gathers all rows of one CDR3 protein and keeps the most common genes and DNA. Across this sample there are some 800,000 distinct CDR3 sequences, with about 28% seen only once. Around 13% of the sample lies in the top ten. In the paper's terms, the treatment or condition label means: in vitro stimulation with specific CMV peptide epitopes to enrich CMV-specific T cells. The sample here was cultured CD8+ T cells from PBMCs, taken from culture after CMV antigen stimulation. Receptors were obtained from a human donor in good health (CMV status not recorded). Some clones in this sample may be carry-over from other donors' samples.

This clonotype has more than one count but fewer than ten. CDR3 DNA sequence: TGTGCCACCTCCTACCTTACCGGGACAGGGCCGGCGGGGCAGTACTTC. Encoded protein: CATSYLTGTGPAGQYF. The chain recombines TRBV27 with TRBJ2-7; 9 bases align to TRBD1. The V gene end was trimmed by 10 bases and the J gene end by 9 bases; junction bases not matched to a gene: 22. The CDR3 runs to 16 residues. Germline V gene data show CDR1 as MNHEY and CDR2 as SMNVEV (reference sequence).

This clonotype appeared many times. The rearrangement joins TRBV12-3 or TRBV12-4 to TRBJ2-1; 7 nucleotides align to TRBD1. The junction had 9 bases not matched to a gene; V was cut back by 2 bases and J by 2 bases. There are 17 residues in the CDR3. CDR3 region: CASSLKGAGGPYNEQFF. The CDR3 nucleotides read TGTGCCAGCAGTTTAAAGGGGGCTGGGGGTCCCTACAATGAGCAGTTCTTC.

Comment on this clonotype: A much larger clonotype is one base distant, so this may be a read error. The rearrangement joins TRBV7-8 to TRBJ2-2; weak D call: TRBD2 (6 bases). Germline V CDR1 and CDR2: SGHVS, FQNEAQ. The CDR3 length is 18 residues. DNA of the CDR3: TGTACCAGCAGCTTAATCCCCCCCCCCCCGGGGGTAGCCGGGGAGCTGTTTTTT. As protein: CTSSLIPPPPGVAGELFF.

V and J are TRBV5-1 and TRBJ1-5; possible D gene TRBD1, 6 bases. V lost 7 bases, J lost 7 bases, and 18 bases lay in between. There are 14 residues in the CDR3. The germline V gene has CDR1 SGHRS and CDR2 YFSETQ. CDR3 amino acids: CASATTGGDQPQHF. CDR3 DNA sequence: TGCGCCAGCGCCACTACTGGGGGCGACCAGCCCCAGCATTTT. Filled out from reference TRBV5-1 and TRBJ1-5, the complete variable domain reads KAGVTQTPRYLIKTRGQQVTLSCSPISGHRSVSWYQQTPGQGLQFLFEYFSETQRNKGNFPGRFSGRQFSNSRSEMNVSTLELGDSALYLCASATTGGDQPQHFGDGTRLSIL.

This clonotype has just a few counts. This chain links TRBV6-2 or TRBV6-3 with TRBJ2-6; unclear D gene. V was shortened by 4 bases and J by 3 bases, with 7 bases between the two germline ends. This CDR3 contains 14 residues. Germline CDR1 reads MNHEY; CDR2 reads SVGEGT. The CDR3 nucleotides read TGTGCCAGCAGTTTTTACGGTGGGGCCAACGTCCTGACTTTC. Amino acids: CASSFYGGANVLTF.

The rearrangement joins TRBV7-9 to TRBJ2-4; D assignment may be TRBD1 or TRBD2 (5 bases each). Germline loops: CDR1 SEHNR, CDR2 FQNEAQ (reference sequence). V lost 3 bases, J lost 2 bases, and 20 bases lay in between. CDR3 size: 18 residues. CDR3 in amino acids: CASSFGTQGAETKNIQYF. The CDR3 nucleotides read TGTGCCAGCAGCTTTGGGACCCAGGGAGCTGAGACCAAAAACATTCAGTACTTC. The full variable domain, with the rest looked up from reference TRBV7-9 and TRBJ2-4, is DTGVSQNPRHKITKRGQNVTFRCDPISEHNRLYWYRQTLGQGPEFLTYFQNEAQLEKSRLLSDRFSAERPKGSFSTLEIQRTEQGDSAMYLCASSFGTQGAETKNIQYFGAGTRLSVL.

The chain recombines TRBV27 with TRBJ1-5; no clear D gene. Trimming removed 9 bases at V and 0 bases at J, with 15 bases between. CDR1 is MNHEY, CDR2 SMNVEV, per germline (reference sequence). The length of the CDR3 is 15 residues. The CDR3 is CARTSREYSNQPQHF. The DNA for the CDR3 is TGTGCCAGGACCTCCCGGGAATATAGCAATCAGCCCCAGCATTTT.

The chain is built from TRBV28 and TRBJ1-5; 7 bases agree with TRBD1. The CDR3 is made up of 15 amino acids. The germline gives CDR1 MDHEN, CDR2 SYDVKM. Trimming took 6 bases from V and 5 from J; bases not matched to a gene: 10. The CDR3 DNA reads as TGTGCCAGCAGGGAGCCGGGACAGAAACATCAGCCCCAGCATTTT. Translated: CASREPGQKHQPQHF.

The rearrangement links TRBV4-1 to TRBJ2-3; 11 bases align to TRBD2. The germline CDR1 and CDR2 sequences are MGHRA and YSYEKL. V was pared by 0 bases and J by 1 base, with 3 bases of the junction left unmatched. The CDR3 contains 17 residues. DNA for the CDR3: TGCGCCAGCAGCCAAGAGGCTAGCGGGAGGCGCACAGATACGCAGTATTTT. This codes for CASSQEASGRRTDTQYF.

This clonotype was recorded a few times. The chain joins TRBV10-3 to TRBJ2-3; no firm D call. Germline assignment: CDR1 ENHRY and CDR2 SYGVKD. Trimming left V 4 bases short and J 6 bases short, with 14 bases between. The CDR3 contains 14 residues. CDR3 nucleotide sequence: TGTGCCATCAGTGGGGGTAACTTTGGGGATACGCAGTATTTT. Encoded protein: CAISGGNFGDTQYF.

The rearrangement links TRBV4-3 to TRBJ2-3, with D unresolved. Trimming stripped 3 bases from V and 0 bases from J, with 10 bases between. This CDR3 contains 15 residues. Germline CDR1 LGHNA, CDR2 YSLEER. DNA for the CDR3: TGCGCCAGCAGCCAGTACCGGGCAAGCACAGATACGCAGTATTTT. Translated: CASSQYRASTDTQYF.